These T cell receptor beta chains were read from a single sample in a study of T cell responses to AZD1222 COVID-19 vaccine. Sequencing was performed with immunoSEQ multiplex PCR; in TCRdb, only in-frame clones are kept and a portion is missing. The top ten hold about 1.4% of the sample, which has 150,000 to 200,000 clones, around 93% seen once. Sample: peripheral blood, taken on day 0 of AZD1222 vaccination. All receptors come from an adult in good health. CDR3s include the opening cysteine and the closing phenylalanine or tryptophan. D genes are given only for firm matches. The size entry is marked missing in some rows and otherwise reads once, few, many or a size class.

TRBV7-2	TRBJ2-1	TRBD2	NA	TGTGCCAGCAGCTCCCAACTAGCGGGGCAATACAATGAGCAGTTCTTC	CASSSQLAGQYNEQFF
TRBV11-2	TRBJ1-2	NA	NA	TGTGCCAGCAGCTTATCGGGGGGAACCTATGGCTACACCTTC	CASSLSGGTYGYTF
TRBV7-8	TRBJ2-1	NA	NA	TGTGCCAGCAGCTTCGGGGGAGAAGAGCAGTTCTTC	CASSFGGEEQFF
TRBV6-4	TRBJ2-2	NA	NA	TGTGCCAGCAGGCCTGAGACCGGGGAGCTGTTTTTT	CASRPETGELFF
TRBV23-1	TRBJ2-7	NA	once	TGCGCCAGCAGTCAATCTCATGGGGAGCGGCCTTACGAGCAGTACTTC	CASSQSHGERPYEQYF
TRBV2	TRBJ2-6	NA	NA	TGTGCCAGCAGTGAGAGGGCTCTGCACTCTGGGGCCAACGTCCTGACTTTC	CASSERALHSGANVLTF
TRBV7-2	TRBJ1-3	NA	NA	TGTGCCAGCAGCTTAGGAGGGAGCTCTGGAAACACCATATATTTT	CASSLGGSSGNTIYF
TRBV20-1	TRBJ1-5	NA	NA	TGCAGTGCTAGTAGACAGGTTAATCAGCCCCAGCATTTT	CSASRQVNQPQHF
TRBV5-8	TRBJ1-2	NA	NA	TGTGCCAGCAGCCCTATACCCGGTCGCTACACCTTC	CASSPIPGRYTF
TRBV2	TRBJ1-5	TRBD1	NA	TGTGCCAGCAGCTATCAGGGGGATCAGCCCCAGCATTTT	CASSYQGDQPQHF
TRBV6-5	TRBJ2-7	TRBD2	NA	TGTGCCAGCAGCCGACTAGCGGATTCCGGCGAGCAGTACTTC	CASSRLADSGEQYF
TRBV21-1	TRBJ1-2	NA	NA	TGTGCCAGCAGCCCATTCCCCGGGACAGGGGACGGCTACACCTTC	CASSPFPGTGDGYTF
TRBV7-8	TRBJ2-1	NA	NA	TGTGCCAGCAGCTTAGTAGGCGGGTCCTACAATGAGCAGTTCTTC	CASSLVGGSYNEQFF
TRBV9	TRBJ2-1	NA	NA	TGTGCCAGCAGCGTCGATGGGGGGGCAAACAATGAGCAGTTCTTC	CASSVDGGANNEQFF
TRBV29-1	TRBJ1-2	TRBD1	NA	TGCAGCGTGTCCGGGACAGGGGGTAACTATGGCTACACCTTC	CSVSGTGGNYGYTF